The clone carrying this T cell receptor (beta chain) is a singleton in its sample. TCRdb's table, derived via immunoSEQ multiplex PCR, lists solely in-frame clones and lacks some. The sample records a few hundred thousand clones, over 80% being singletons. This entry belongs to a study of blood T cell repertoires in COVID-19. The CDR3 totals 15 residues. Germline V gene sequence: CDR1 SGHTA, CDR2 FQGNSA. The V and J ends lost 1 base and 5 bases respectively, with 11 bases between them. The sequencing sample was made of PBMCs or T cells enriched from blood (not recorded which). The clonotype was recovered from a young woman who had recovered from COVID-19. The V gene is TRBV7-2, the J gene TRBJ1-4; D is uncertain. CDR3 nucleotides: TGTGCCAGCAGCTTAGATCCTTTAGTCAATGAAAAACTGTTTTTT. Translating gives CASSLDPLVNEKLFF.